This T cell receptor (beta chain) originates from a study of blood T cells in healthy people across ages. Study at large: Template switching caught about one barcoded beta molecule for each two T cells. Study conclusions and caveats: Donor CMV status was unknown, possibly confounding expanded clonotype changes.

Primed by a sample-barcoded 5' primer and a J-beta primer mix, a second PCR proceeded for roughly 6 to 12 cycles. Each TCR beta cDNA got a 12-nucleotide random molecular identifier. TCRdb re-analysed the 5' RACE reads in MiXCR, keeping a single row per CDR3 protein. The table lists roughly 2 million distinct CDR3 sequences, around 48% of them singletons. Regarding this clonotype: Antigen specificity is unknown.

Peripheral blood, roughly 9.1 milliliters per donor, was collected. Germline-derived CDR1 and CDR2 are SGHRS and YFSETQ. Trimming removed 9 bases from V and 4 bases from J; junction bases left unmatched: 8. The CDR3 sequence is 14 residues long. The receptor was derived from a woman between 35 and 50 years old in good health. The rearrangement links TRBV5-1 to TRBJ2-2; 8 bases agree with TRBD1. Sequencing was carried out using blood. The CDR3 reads CATSQGASTGELFF. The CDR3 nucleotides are TGCGCCACCTCGCAGGGGGCGAGCACCGGGGAGCTGTTTTTT.